The entry that follows covers one T cell receptor beta chain sequence. No cognate antigen has been identified for it. No base qualities exist here, and no much larger clone lies one base off it. The library was made by PCR. Sequenced on an Illumina HiSeq 2500. To reduce PCR and sequencing biases, unique molecular identifiers were incorporated into the TCR beta cDNA libraries. About 500,000 cDNA molecules were obtained per 1 to 10 million input T cells, so each molecule approximated one T cell. The patient libraries were prepared and sequenced with the same protocol used for the earlier healthy control dataset. Within a given batch, samples were prepared together, multiplexed and sequenced on the same HiSeq lane. As for how the authors treated the data: Raw barcoded reads were processed with MIGEC, discarding single-read molecular identifier groups before consensus assembly and CDR3 extraction. VDJtools was used for post-analysis of the clonotype tables, with diversity normalized by down-sampling every dataset to the smallest sample size. In repertoire overlap clustering, CDR3 amino acid sequences, but not nucleotide sequences, were matched to correct batch-related cross-sample contamination. TCRdb trimmed the raw reads at Q25, called clones with MiXCR and kept productive beta chains. Every entry covers one CDR3 protein and lists the most common genes and DNA from its rows. V and J calls and clone size were set by TCRdb, not the authors. The sample yields 700,000 to 900,000 distinct CDR3 sequences; just over 45% were counted once. Roughly 4.5% of the sample is taken by the ten largest.

V is reduced by 0 bases and J by 1 base, leaving a spacing of 3 bases between them. Spanning cysteine to phenylalanine, the CDR3 consists of 13 amino acids. Left in the record is the CDR3 DNA by itself, 39 bases read in frame from the first base. The data were taken from a study of post-analysis software for immune sequencing data (dated by TCRdb to about 2015). Study-wide context: Disease courses on record covered relapsing-remitting, secondary progressive and progressive-relapsing multiple sclerosis, though some patients had no subtype annotation. Patient repertoires were compared against 11 to 12 previously published healthy control repertoires from donors aged about 6 to 26 years. A subset of samples was prepared in parallel using single-end sample barcoding, then pooled and co-amplified after Illumina adapter ligation.

TCR beta repertoires were profiled from peripheral blood of 13 young patients with multiple sclerosis to demonstrate the VDJtools post-analysis software. The multiple sclerosis patients were children and adolescents ranging in age from about 6 to 17 years. The research as a whole found: The multiple sclerosis patient group was slightly younger than the control group. Multiple sclerosis patients had significantly lower normalized Chao1 diversity than controls, a result that suggests substantial peripheral T-cell clonal expansion. A handful of TRBV segments, including TRBV5-6, TRBV5-1 and TRBV20-1, were significantly more frequent in patients than controls. Direct clustering with F measure revealed strong co-clustering of samples prepared in the same batch, which led to a batch-effect correction.

The receptor's source is a girl under 18 with multiple sclerosis. The sequenced sample was blood. The V gene is TRBV12-3 or TRBV12-4 and the J gene is TRBJ2-5, with the D gene too uncertain to name. The CDR3: CASSLAIQETQYF. The nucleotides are TGTGCCAGCAGTTTAGCGATCCAAGAGACCCAGTACTTC.